Listed here are 18 T cell receptor beta chains from one sample, sequenced in a study of T cells expressing NK-cell markers. TCRdb re-called the 5' RACE reads and gives one entry per CDR3 protein, without DNA. The sample yields 140,000 or so distinct CDR3 sequences, of which the top ten take up 12%. What was sequenced was blood T cells: a sorted CD56 or NKG2C T cell subset, CD4+ or CD8+ T cells, or bulk PBMC T cells (not recorded which). The receptors shown here come from a man between 18 and 29 years old in good health.

V gene TRBV7-6 combines with J gene TRBJ1-6. The CDR3 spans 17 residues. The germline gives CDR1 SGHVS, CDR2 FNYEAQ. This CDR3 is CASSSGASQVYNSPLHF.

V gene TRBV20-1 combines with J gene TRBJ1-2; TCRdb's assignment of TRBD1 cannot be checked, as there is no DNA. This CDR3 contains 14 residues. The germline V gene encodes CDR1 DFQATT and CDR2 SNEGSKA (reference sequence). CDR3 loop: CSAILKGRGYGYTF.

The chain uses TRBV4-3 and TRBJ2-1. The CDR3 extends over 17 amino acids. Germline lookup yields CDR1 LGHNA and CDR2 YSLEER. CDR3: CASSQEPTAGVLSEQFF.

The chain employs TRBV12-5 and TRBJ2-2; with no DNA, the TCRdb D assignment of TRBD1 cannot be verified. The CDR3 covers 16 residues. CDR1 is LGHNT, CDR2 FRNRAP, per germline. The chain's CDR3 is CASGLEGDKSAGELFF.

The gene calls are TRBV30 and TRBJ1-5. The CDR3 is made up of 13 amino acids. Per germline, CDR1 GTSNPN and CDR2 SVGIG (reference sequence). This CDR3 is CAWSVQGDQPQHF.

The chain carries TRBV30 and TRBJ2-1; TCRdb selects TRBD2, and the lack of DNA leaves this call unchecked. The CDR3 runs to 15 residues. Germline CDR1 is GTSNPN and CDR2 is SVGIG (reference sequence). CDR3 amino acids: CAWSLAGGPGNEQFF.

This rearrangement joins TRBV6-2 or TRBV6-3 to TRBJ1-4. There are 12 residues in the CDR3. In germline, CDR1 is MNHEY, CDR2 SVGEGT. The CDR3: CASSYSNEKLFF.

The V gene is TRBV28, the J gene TRBJ2-5. This CDR3 is 12 amino acids long. Germline V lookup: CDR1 MDHEN, CDR2 SYDVKM. This chain's CDR3 is CASSEAQETQYF.

The chain has TRBV18 and TRBJ2-1; TCRdb lists TRBD2, though no DNA is available to test this call. Germline loops: CDR1 KGHSH, CDR2 LQKENI. The CDR3 consists of 15 residues. CDR3 sequence reads: CASSSEGVSYNEQFF. Based on the CDR3 plus reference TRBV18 and TRBJ2-1, the full variable domain is NAGVMQNPRHLVRRRGQEARLRCSPMKGHSHVYWYRQLPEEGLKFMVYLQKENIIDESGMPKERFSAEFPKEGPSILRIQQVVRGDSAAYFCASSSEGVSYNEQFFGPGTRLTVL.

V and J are TRBV6-1 and TRBJ1-6; the D call of TRBD1 rests on TCRdb alone, since no DNA is present to check it. The germline CDR1 and CDR2 sequences are MNHNS and SASEGT. The CDR3 sequence is 17 residues long. This CDR3 reads CASSEYFGTGDNSPLHF.

The chain carries TRBV5-1 and TRBJ1-2; TCRdb reports TRBD1, a call that lacks DNA to check it against. The CDR3 runs to 15 residues. CDR1 is SGHRS, CDR2 YFSETQ, per germline. This CDR3 is CASSRDRLLNYGYTF.

The V and J genes are TRBV3-1 and TRBJ2-7. The CDR3 runs 13 residues. CDR1 and CDR2 (germline): LGHDT, YNNKEL (reference sequence). CDR3 sequence reads: CASSRKNDYEQYF.

The rearrangement links TRBV2 to TRBJ2-3. The germline V gene has CDR1 SNHLY and CDR2 FYNNEI. The CDR3 is 15 residues long. The chain's CDR3 is CASSDAGQTTDTQYF.

This chain joins TRBV12-3 or TRBV12-4 and TRBJ2-2; TCRdb's assignment of TRBD2 cannot be checked, as there is no DNA. The CDR3 is 20 amino acids. The CDR3 sequence is CASSVMSLAGGPPNTGELFF.

The genes are TRBV30 and TRBJ2-1. This CDR3 is built from 11 residues. The germline V gene has CDR1 GTSNPN and CDR2 SVGIG (reference sequence). The CDR3: CAWSAYNEQFF.

The chain carries TRBV2 and TRBJ2-3; TCRdb indicates TRBD2, and absent DNA this call remains unverified. Looked up from germline, CDR1 is SNHLY and CDR2 is FYNNEI. The CDR3 is 12 residues long. This chain's CDR3 is CTSGLLGDTQYF.

CDR3 sequence reads: CASNSGSRDNEQFF. V usage is TRBV12-3 or TRBV12-4 and J usage is TRBJ2-1; TCRdb indicates TRBD2, and absent DNA this call remains unverified. The CDR3 consists of 14 residues.

This CDR3 is CASSPTGTGTREWNTQYF. The chain employs TRBV11-2 and TRBJ2-3; TCRdb names TRBD2, which stays unverified in the absence of DNA. The CDR3 length is 18 residues. Looked up from germline, CDR1 is SGHAT and CDR2 is FQNNGV. Based on the CDR3 plus reference TRBV11-2 and TRBJ2-3, the full variable domain is EAGVAQSPRYKIIEKRQSVAFWCNPISGHATLYWYQQILGQGPKLLIQFQNNGVVDDSQLPKDRFSAERLKGVDSTLKIQPAKLEDSAVYLCASSPTGTGTREWNTQYFGPGTRLTVL.